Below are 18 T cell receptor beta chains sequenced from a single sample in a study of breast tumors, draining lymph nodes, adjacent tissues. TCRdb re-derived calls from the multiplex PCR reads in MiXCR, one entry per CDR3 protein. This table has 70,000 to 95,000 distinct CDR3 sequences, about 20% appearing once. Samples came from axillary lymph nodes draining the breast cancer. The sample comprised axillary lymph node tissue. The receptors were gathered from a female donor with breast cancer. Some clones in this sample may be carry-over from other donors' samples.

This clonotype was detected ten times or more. CDR3 coding DNA: TGCGCCAGCAGCCTCGCGCCCACAGATACGCAGTATTTT. This codes for CASSLAPTDTQYF. The chain has TRBV4-1 and TRBJ2-3; no reliable D call. Trimming shortened V by 4 bases and J by 2 bases, and 7 bases separated the two germline ends. Germline CDR1 reads MGHRA; CDR2 reads YSYEKL. This CDR3 spans 13 amino acids.

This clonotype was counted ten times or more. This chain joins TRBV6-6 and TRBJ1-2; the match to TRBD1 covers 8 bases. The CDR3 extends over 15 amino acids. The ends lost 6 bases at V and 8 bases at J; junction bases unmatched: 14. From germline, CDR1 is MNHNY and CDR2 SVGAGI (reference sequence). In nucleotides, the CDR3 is TGTGCCAGCAGCTCGAAGGGGCAGGGGGCGCAAGGCTACACCTTC. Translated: CASSSKGQGAQGYTF.

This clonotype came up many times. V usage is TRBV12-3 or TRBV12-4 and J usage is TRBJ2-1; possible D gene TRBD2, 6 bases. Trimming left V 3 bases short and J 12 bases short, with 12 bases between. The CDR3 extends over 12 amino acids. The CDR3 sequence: CASSLGGYGQFF. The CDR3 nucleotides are TGTGCCAGCAGTTTGGGAGGATATGGGCAGTTCTTC.

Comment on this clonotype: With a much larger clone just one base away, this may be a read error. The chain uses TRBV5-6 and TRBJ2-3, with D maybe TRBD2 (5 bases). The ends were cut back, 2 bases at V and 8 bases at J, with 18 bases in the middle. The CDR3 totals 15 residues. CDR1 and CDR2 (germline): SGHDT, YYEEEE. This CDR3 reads CASSFVQAEFGTQYF. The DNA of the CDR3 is TGTGCCAGCAGCTTTGTTCAAGCGGAGTTTGGTACGCAGTATTTT.

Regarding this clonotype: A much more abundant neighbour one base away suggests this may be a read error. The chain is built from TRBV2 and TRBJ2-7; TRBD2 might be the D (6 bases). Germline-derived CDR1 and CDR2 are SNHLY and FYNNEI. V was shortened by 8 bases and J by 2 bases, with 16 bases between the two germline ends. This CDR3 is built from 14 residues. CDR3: CASSQGAGPYEQYF. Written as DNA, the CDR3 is TGTGCCAGCTCCCAGGGAGCGGGCCCCTACGAGCAGTACTTC.

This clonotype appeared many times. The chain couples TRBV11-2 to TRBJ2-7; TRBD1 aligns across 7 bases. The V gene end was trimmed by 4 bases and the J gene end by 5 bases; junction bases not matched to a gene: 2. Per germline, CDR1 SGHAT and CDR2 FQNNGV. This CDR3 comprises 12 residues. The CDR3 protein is CASSWTGDEQYF. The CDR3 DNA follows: TGTGCCAGCAGCTGGACAGGCGACGAGCAGTACTTC.

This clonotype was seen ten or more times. The CDR3 protein is CAISEEQASWYF. CDR3 sequence (DNA): TGTGCCATCAGTGAGGAACAGGCCAGTTGGTATTTT. V is TRBV10-3 and J is TRBJ2-3; a possible D gene is TRBD1 (5 bases). The germline V gene has CDR1 ENHRY and CDR2 SYGVKD. The CDR3 spans 12 residues. The V end lost 2 bases, the J end lost 14 bases, and 14 bases lay between the germline ends.

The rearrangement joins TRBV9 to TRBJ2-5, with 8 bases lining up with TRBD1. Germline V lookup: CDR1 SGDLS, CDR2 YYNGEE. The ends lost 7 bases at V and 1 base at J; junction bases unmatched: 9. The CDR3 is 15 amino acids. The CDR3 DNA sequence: TGTGCCAGCGCCAGTGGGACAGGACTCCAAGAGACCCAGTACTTC. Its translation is CASASGTGLQETQYF.

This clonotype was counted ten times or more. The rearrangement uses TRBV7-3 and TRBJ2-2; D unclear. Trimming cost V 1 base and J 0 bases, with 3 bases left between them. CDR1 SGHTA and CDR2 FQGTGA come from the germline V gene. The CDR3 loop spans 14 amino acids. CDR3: CASSLNPNTGELFF. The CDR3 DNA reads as TGTGCCAGCAGCTTAAACCCGAACACCGGGGAGCTGTTTTTT.

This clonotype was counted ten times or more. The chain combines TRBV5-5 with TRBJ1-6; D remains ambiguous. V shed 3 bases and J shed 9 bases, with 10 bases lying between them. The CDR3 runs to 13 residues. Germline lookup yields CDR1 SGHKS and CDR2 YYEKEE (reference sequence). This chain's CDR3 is CASSSEVRSPLHF. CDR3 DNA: TGTGCCAGCAGCTCCGAAGTGCGTTCACCCCTCCACTTT. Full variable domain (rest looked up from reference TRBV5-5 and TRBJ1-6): DAGVTQSPTHLIKTRGQQVTLRCSPISGHKSVSWYQQVLGQGPQFIFQYYEKEERGRGNFPDRFSARQFPNYSSELNVNALLLGDSALYLCASSSEVRSPLHFGNGTRLTVT.

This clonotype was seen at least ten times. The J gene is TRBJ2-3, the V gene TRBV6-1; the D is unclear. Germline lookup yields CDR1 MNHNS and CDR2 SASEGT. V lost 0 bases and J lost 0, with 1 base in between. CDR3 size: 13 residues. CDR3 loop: CASSEASTDTQYF. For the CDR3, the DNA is TGTGCCAGCAGTGAAGCTAGCACAGATACGCAGTATTTT.

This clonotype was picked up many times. CDR3 coding DNA: TGTGCCACCAGTGAACGACAGGGACGGGAGACCCAGTACTTC. Translating it yields CATSERQGRETQYF. The genes are TRBV24-1 and TRBJ2-5; 7 nucleotides agree with TRBD1. This CDR3 is built from 14 residues. After removal of 4 bases from V and 5 bases from J, the junction contained 6 bases not matched to a gene. In germline, CDR1 is KGHDR, CDR2 SFDVKD.

The CDR3 DNA reads TGTGCCAGCAGTTACTCCCTACTAGCCAAAAACATTCAGTACTTC. It specifies CASSYSLLAKNIQYF. The chain employs TRBV6-2 or TRBV6-3 and TRBJ2-4; no clear D gene. There are 15 residues in the CDR3. Trimming pared 0 bases from V and 0 bases from J, leaving 6 bases between. Germline V gene sequence: CDR1 MNHEY, CDR2 SVGEGT.

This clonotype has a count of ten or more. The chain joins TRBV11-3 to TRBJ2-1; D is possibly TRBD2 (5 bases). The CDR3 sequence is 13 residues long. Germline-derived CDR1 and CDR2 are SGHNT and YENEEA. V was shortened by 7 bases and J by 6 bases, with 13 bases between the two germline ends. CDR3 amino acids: CASTGLILNEQFF. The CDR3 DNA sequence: TGTGCCAGCACCGGACTCATACTCAATGAGCAGTTCTTC.

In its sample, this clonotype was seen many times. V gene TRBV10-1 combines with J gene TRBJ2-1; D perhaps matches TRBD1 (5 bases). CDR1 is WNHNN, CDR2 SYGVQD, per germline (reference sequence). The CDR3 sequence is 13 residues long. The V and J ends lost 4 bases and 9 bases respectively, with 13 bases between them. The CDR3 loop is CASSARQGGEQFF. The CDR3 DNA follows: TGCGCCAGCAGTGCGCGGCAGGGCGGTGAGCAGTTCTTC.

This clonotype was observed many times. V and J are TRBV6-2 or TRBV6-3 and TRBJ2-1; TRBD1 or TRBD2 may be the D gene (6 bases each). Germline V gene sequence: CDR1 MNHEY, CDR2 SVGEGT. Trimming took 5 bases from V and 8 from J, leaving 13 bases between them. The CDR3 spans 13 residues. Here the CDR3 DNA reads TGTGCCAGCAGTCCGCAGGGGAGGCATGAGCAGTTCTTC. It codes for CASSPQGRHEQFF.

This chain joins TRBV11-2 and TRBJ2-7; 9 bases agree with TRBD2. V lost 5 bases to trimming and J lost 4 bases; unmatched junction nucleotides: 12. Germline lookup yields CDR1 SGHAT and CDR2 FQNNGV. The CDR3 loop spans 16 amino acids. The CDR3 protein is CASSPRTGTSRYEQYF. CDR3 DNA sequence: TGTGCCAGCAGCCCGCGGACCGGGACTAGCAGATACGAGCAGTACTTC.

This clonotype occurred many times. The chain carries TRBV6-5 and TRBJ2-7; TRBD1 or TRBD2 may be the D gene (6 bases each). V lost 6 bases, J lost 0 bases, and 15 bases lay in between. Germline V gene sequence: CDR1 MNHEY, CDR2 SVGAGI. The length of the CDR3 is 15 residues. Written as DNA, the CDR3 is TGTGCCAGCAGGGATGTAGGGGGGAGCTCCTACGAGCAGTACTTC. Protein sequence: CASRDVGGSSYEQYF.